This T cell receptor beta chain was observed in a study of blood T cell repertoires in COVID-19. Study summary: From T cells, B-cell-depleted T cells, or PBMCs came the material, which was cDNA or gDNA.

Original handling: Scientists estimated how many nucleated cells there were by amplifying reference gene primers. TCRdb keeps only in-frame clones here, not all; method: immunoSEQ multiplex PCR. Clonal size and the V and J genes are those of that table, whereas D and trimming came from the DNA. The sample includes approximately 160,000 clones, about 88% seen only once; the top ten take 7%. Living in roughly 25 US areas, the participants were between roughly 18 and 95 years of age. The study assigned cohorts using participant-reported clinical history. Sequencing was done on a sample of PBMCs or T cells enriched from blood (not recorded which). This sequence was found in a woman between 50 and 59 years old who had recovered from COVID-19.

DNA for the CDR3: TGTGCCAGTAGTATGGTAGCGGGAGGGTCTCGTAATGAGCAGTTCTTC. This sequence encodes CASSMVAGGSRNEQFF. The rearrangement links TRBV19 to TRBJ2-1, with 11 positions matching TRBD2. The CDR3 is 16 residues long. With V trimmed by 3 bases and J by 7 bases, 8 bases remained unmatched. Germline values: CDR1 LNHDA, CDR2 SQIVND (reference sequence).